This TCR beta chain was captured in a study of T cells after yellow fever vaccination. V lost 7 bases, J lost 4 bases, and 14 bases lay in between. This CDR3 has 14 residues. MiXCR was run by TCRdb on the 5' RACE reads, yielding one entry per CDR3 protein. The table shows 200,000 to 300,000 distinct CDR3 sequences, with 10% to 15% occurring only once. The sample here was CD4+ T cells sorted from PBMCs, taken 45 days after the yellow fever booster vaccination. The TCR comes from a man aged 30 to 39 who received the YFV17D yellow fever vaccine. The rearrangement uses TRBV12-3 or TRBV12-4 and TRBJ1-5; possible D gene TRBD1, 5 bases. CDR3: CASTAPGRNQPQHF. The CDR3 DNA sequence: TGTGCCAGCACTGCCCCAGGGAGGAATCAGCCCCAGCATTTT.